This T cell receptor (beta chain) is drawn from a study of early T cells in non-severe SARS-CoV-2 infection. Overall study: Sequencing input comprised bulk RNA from unsorted whole blood; chain pairing was not available. Regarding the study as a whole: Comparison of clonotypes with VDJdb favored anti-spike CD8 responses while missing private and CD4 specificities.

This CDR3 comprises 12 residues. With 6 bases clipped from V and 3 bases from J, the junction kept 0 bases outside the gene matches. Germline assignment: CDR1 SNHLY and CDR2 FYNNEI. This clonotype was counted ten times or more. The antigen remains undetermined. Attached unique molecular identifiers marked individual cDNA molecules. MiXCR was run by TCRdb on the 5' RACE reads, yielding one entry per CDR3 protein. This table holds 20,000 to 25,000 distinct CDR3 sequences, around 4.5% found once. J is TRBJ2-5 and V is TRBV2, with 8 positions matching TRBD1. Sequencing was carried out using whole blood. The receptor was isolated from an adult who was a healthcare worker with PCR-confirmed SARS-CoV-2 infection or an uninfected control (not recorded which). CDR3 region: CASRGQEETQYF. Written as DNA, the CDR3 is TGTGCCAGCAGGGGACAGGAAGAGACCCAGTACTTC.